The 19 T cell receptor beta chains below were found in one sample sequenced in a study of T cells in Graves' hyperthyroidism and ophthalmopathy. TCR beta CDR3 sequences were amplified from RNA transcripts. Carried out on the TCR CDR3, a first-round RT-PCR used the HTBI primer set. TCRdb analysed the multiplex PCR reads with MiXCR anew, one entry per CDR3 protein. The data hold 250,000 to 350,000 distinct CDR3 sequences, with approximately 15% observed a single time. The sample was blood. The receptor source for this set is an older woman with Graves' ophthalmopathy.

This clonotype showed up many times. The CDR3 sequence: CASSLGRTHEQYF. DNA for the CDR3: TGTGCCAGCAGTTTAGGCAGAACCCACGAGCAGTACTTC. The J gene is TRBJ2-7, the V gene TRBV27, with D unclear. Trimming took off 2 bases at V and 5 bases at J, with 10 bases between the two ends. Germline CDR1 reads MNHEY; CDR2 reads SMNVEV (reference sequence). This CDR3 region has 13 residues.

The CDR3 nucleotides are TGTGCCAGCCTCAACAGCCACTCTGGAAACACCATATATTTT. This translates into CASLNSHSGNTIYF. This chain joins TRBV10-3 and TRBJ1-3; no definite D call. CDR1 ENHRY and CDR2 SYGVKD come from the germline V gene. The CDR3 sequence is 14 residues long. With 10 bases removed from V and 0 bases from J, the gap between germline ends came to 13 bases.

This clonotype has just a few counts. The V and J genes are TRBV7-6 and TRBJ2-2, with D possibly TRBD1 on 6 matching bases. Trimming removed 1 base from V and 8 bases from J, with 14 bases in between. Germline lookup yields CDR1 SGHVS and CDR2 FNYEAQ. The CDR3 loop spans 15 amino acids. CDR3 DNA: TGTGCCAGCAGCTTAGTGACACAGGGTATTGGGGAGCTGTTTTTT. This translates into CASSLVTQGIGELFF.

This clonotype showed up just a few times. This sequence joins TRBV7-8 and TRBJ1-5; 8 nucleotides agree with TRBD1. Trimming cost V 4 bases and J 4 bases; bases outside gene matches: 6. Per the germline V gene, CDR1 is SGHVS and CDR2 is FQNEAQ. The CDR3 is made up of 15 amino acids. The CDR3 DNA follows: TGTGCCAGCAGCTCCCAGGGGGCCGGGAATCAGCCCCAGCATTTT. It codes for CASSSQGAGNQPQHF. The complete variable domain, with remaining parts taken from reference TRBV7-8 and TRBJ1-5, reads GAGVSQSPRYKVAKRGQDVALRCDPISGHVSLFWYQQALGQGPEFLTYFQNEAQLDKSGLPSDRFFAERPEGSVSTLKIQRTQQEDSAVYLCASSSQGAGNQPQHFGDGTRLSIL.

This clonotype appeared many times. The rearrangement uses TRBV2 and TRBJ1-2; D unclear. The CDR3 consists of 14 residues. The V end lost 6 bases, the J end lost 7 bases, and 18 bases lay between the germline ends. Per the germline V gene, CDR1 is SNHLY and CDR2 is FYNNEI. CDR3 sequence reads: CASSDVGIRVGYTF. The CDR3 DNA follows: TGTGCCAGCAGCGACGTAGGGATTCGAGTTGGCTACACCTTC. Looking up the rest from reference TRBV2 and TRBJ1-2 gives the full variable domain: EPEVTQTPSHQVTQMGQEVILRCVPISNHLYFYWYRQILGQKVEFLVSFYNNEISEKSEIFDDQFSVERPDGSNFTLKIRSTKLEDSAMYFCASSDVGIRVGYTFGSGTRLTVV.

The rearrangement joins TRBV5-5 to TRBJ1-1; D unclear. The CDR3 spans 14 residues. Germline CDR1 is SGHKS and CDR2 is YYEKEE (reference sequence). V was shortened by 0 bases and J by 6 bases, with 12 bases between the two germline ends. The CDR3 bases are TGTGCCAGCAGCTTGGCGCCGGGGATCGCTGAAGCTTTCTTT. Amino acid sequence: CASSLAPGIAEAFF.

This clonotype turned up a few times. The V call is TRBV7-9, the J call TRBJ1-2; D remains unclear. CDR3 size: 13 residues. Looked up from germline, CDR1 is SEHNR and CDR2 is FQNEAQ (reference sequence). V was clipped by 7 bases and J by 10 bases, with 19 bases between them. The CDR3: CASTLTPNPDYTF. DNA of the CDR3: TGTGCCAGCACCCTGACCCCAAATCCGGACTACACCTTC.

This clonotype was observed at least ten times. The V and J genes are TRBV29-1 and TRBJ2-7, with 10 bases matching TRBD1. V lost 6 bases to trimming and J lost 3 bases; unmatched junction nucleotides: 5. The CDR3 is made up of 13 amino acids. Germline V gene sequence: CDR1 SQVTM, CDR2 ANQGSEA. The CDR3 is CSVSRDRGYEQYF. CDR3 bases: TGCAGCGTCTCTAGGGACAGGGGCTACGAGCAGTACTTC.

There are many counts of this clonotype. The V call is TRBV19, the J call TRBJ2-2; a weak D match, TRBD2 (6 bases). The CDR3 runs 17 residues. V was trimmed by 0 bases and J by 8 bases, leaving 19 bases between them. Germline V gene lookup returns CDR1 LNHDA and CDR2 SQIVND (reference sequence). CDR3 protein: CASSIDRRLVGEGELFF. DNA of the CDR3: TGTGCCAGTAGTATAGATCGCAGACTAGTTGGAGAGGGGGAGCTGTTTTTT.

This clonotype was seen ten or more times. The rearrangement uses TRBV6-2 or TRBV6-3 and TRBJ2-3; D possibly uses TRBD1 or TRBD2 (5 bases each). Looked up from germline, CDR1 is MNHEY and CDR2 is SVGEGT. Deletions cut 8 bases from V and 0 bases from J, with 15 bases between. The CDR3 consists of 15 residues. The CDR3 protein is CASFRGGPSTDTQYF. The CDR3, as DNA: TGTGCCAGCTTCCGGGGCGGACCTAGCACAGATACGCAGTATTTT.

This rearrangement joins TRBV6-1 to TRBJ2-3, with 8 bases identical to TRBD2. Germline loops: CDR1 MNHNS, CDR2 SASEGT. V shed 6 bases, J shed 4 bases, and the junction held 12 bases outside the gene matches. This CDR3 is 16 amino acids long. CDR3: CASREVAGSGPDTQYF. As DNA, the CDR3 is TGTGCCAGCAGAGAGGTAGCGGGGTCGGGGCCAGATACGCAGTATTTT.

In its sample, this clonotype was seen a few times. The chain recombines TRBV6-1 with TRBJ1-5; 7 bases map to TRBD1. The CDR3 spans 17 residues. CDR1 MNHNS and CDR2 SASEGT come from the germline V gene. After removal of 5 bases from V and 6 bases from J, the junction contained 16 bases not matched to a gene. As DNA, the CDR3 is TGTGCCAGCAGTCTTACAGGGGTTGAGGCGCCGAGTCAGCCCCAGCATTTT. This translates into CASSLTGVEAPSQPQHF.

The chain uses TRBV7-9 and TRBJ2-7; D gene ambiguous. Germline V gene lookup returns CDR1 SEHNR and CDR2 FQNEAQ (reference sequence). The CDR3 covers 14 residues. V lost 5 bases to trimming and J lost 3 bases, with 14 bases between them. The CDR3 DNA is TGTGCCAGCAGCCCTCCTTCCATCCGCTACGAGCAGTACTTC. Encoded protein: CASSPPSIRYEQYF.

The rearrangement joins TRBV11-3 to TRBJ1-1, with unresolved D. CDR1 and CDR2 from the germline V gene are SGHNT and YENEEA. The CDR3 runs 13 residues. V lost 0 bases to trimming and J lost 3 bases, with 5 bases between them. For the CDR3, the DNA is TGTGCCAGCAGCTTAGACAGACACACTGAAGCTTTCTTT. Encoded protein: CASSLDRHTEAFF.

With respect to this clonotype: A read error may be the cause here, since a much bigger clone is one base away. This chain joins TRBV9 and TRBJ1-3, with 7 bases that match TRBD1. The CDR3 consists of 15 residues. The germline gives CDR1 SGDLS, CDR2 YYNGEE. CDR3: CTSSVGTGAGNTIYF. The CDR3 coding sequence is TGTACCAGCAGCGTAGGCACAGGGGCTGGAAACACCATATATTTT. Full variable domain (outside the CDR3, taken from reference TRBV9 and TRBJ1-3): DSGVTQTPKHLITATGQRVTLRCSPRSGDLSVYWYQQSLDQGLQFLIQYYNGEERAKGNILERFSAQQFPDLHSELNLSSLELGDSALYFCTSSVGTGAGNTIYFGEGSWLTVV.

This clonotype occurred a few times. The V call is TRBV20-1, the J call TRBJ1-1; D not resolved. There are 11 residues in the CDR3. The V end lost 7 bases, the J end lost 1 base, and 7 bases lay between the germline ends. CDR1 DFQATT and CDR2 SNEGSKA come from the germline V gene (reference sequence). In DNA form, the CDR3 reads TGCAGTGAACAGAGGAACACTGAAGCTTTCTTT. Protein sequence: CSEQRNTEAFF.

This clonotype was seen ten or more times. The chain has TRBV7-9 and TRBJ2-7, with 13 bases lining up with TRBD2. Losses at the gene ends were 5 bases for V and 3 bases for J; bases not matched to a gene: 13. The CDR3 has 18 residues. Germline V gene sequence: CDR1 SEHNR, CDR2 FQNEAQ (reference sequence). The CDR3 protein is CASSPYSTSGRTYYEQYF. The CDR3 bases are TGTGCCAGCAGCCCCTATTCGACTAGCGGGAGGACTTACTACGAGCAGTACTTC.

This clonotype occurred many times. The J gene is TRBJ1-6, the V gene TRBV20-1; D not certain. CDR1 DFQATT and CDR2 SNEGSKA come from the germline V gene (reference sequence). The V and J ends lost 0 bases and 0 bases respectively, with 15 bases between them. The CDR3 consists of 18 residues. The CDR3 reads CSARDRGSGSSYNSPLHF. CDR3 nucleotide sequence: TGCAGTGCTAGAGATCGAGGGTCGGGGAGCTCCTATAATTCACCCCTCCACTTT.

This clonotype was detected ten times or more. J is TRBJ1-6 and V is TRBV7-2; tentatively, D is TRBD1 (6 bases). The CDR3 has 16 amino acids. Per germline, CDR1 SGHTA and CDR2 FQGNSA. V lost 3 bases and J 7 bases, leaving 16 bases between the germline ends. The CDR3 region is CASSFLGGRINSPLHF. The CDR3 DNA follows: TGTGCCAGCAGCTTCCTAGGGGGGAGGATCAATTCACCCCTCCACTTT. Using reference TRBV7-2 and TRBJ1-6 for the parts outside the CDR3, the full variable domain is GAGVSQSPSNKVTEKGKDVELRCDPISGHTALYWYRQSLGQGLEFLIYFQGNSAPDKSGLPSDRFSAERTGGSVSTLTIQRTQQEDSAVYLCASSFLGGRINSPLHFGNGTRLTVT.